This T cell receptor beta chain was observed in a study of cytotoxic CD8 clonotypes in ibrutinib-treated CLL. As for the study in general: Treatment had run for a median about twelve months, range 6 to 36, when response samples were taken.

Findings and caveats of the study: Upon ibrutinib response clonality rose, and upon progression it fell back toward baseline. Baseline clonality was higher than in age-matched healthy donors and moved in step with circulating CD8+ T-cell counts. Public clonotypes were rare and shrank or held steady on treatment.

This clone was recorded only once. Antigen: not known. Assay used: immunoSEQ multiplex PCR; TCRdb lists only in-frame clones, some missing. The table lists about 310,000 clones, roughly 85% of them singletons. CDR1 and CDR2 (germline): KGHSH, LQKENI. There are 13 residues in the CDR3. Trimming took 5 bases from V and 3 from J, leaving 9 bases between them. The TCR originated in a human donor with chronic lymphocytic leukemia. This rearrangement joins TRBV18 to TRBJ2-3; D gene ambiguous. Here the sequenced sample was PBMCs, taken before ibrutinib treatment. CDR3 in amino acids: CASSERLTDTQYF. Written as DNA, the CDR3 is TGTGCCAGCTCAGAACGATTGACAGATACGCAGTATTTT.